Only a few counts were recorded for the clone carrying this T cell receptor (beta chain). The entry originates in a study of blood T cell repertoires in COVID-19. Assay: immunoSEQ multiplex PCR; the TCRdb copy retains only in-frame clones and omits some. The sample holds about 120,000 clones; about 91% are singletons and the top ten take around 10%. The V end lost 5 bases, the J end lost 0 bases, and 17 bases lay between the germline ends. This CDR3 has 17 residues. Germline CDR1 is MNHEY and CDR2 is SMNVEV (reference sequence). This chain links TRBV27 with TRBJ2-1; perhaps TRBD1 as D (6 bases). The receptor comes from a man aged 45-60 years with acute or convalescent COVID-19. Sequenced sample: peripheral blood. Here the CDR3 reads CASSGLQGTVSYNEQFF. The CDR3 coding sequence is TGTGCCAGCAGTGGGTTACAGGGAACTGTCTCCTACAATGAGCAGTTCTTC.